Described below is a single T cell receptor (beta chain) sequence and its context. The antigen remains unidentified. The data originate from a study of T cell responses to AZD1222 COVID-19 vaccine. Findings and caveats of the study: Unmutated variant regions are reportedly targeted by nearly half of spike-specific TCRs. Donors were chiefly white British, with a greater number of females, and clonal diversity was perhaps underestimated. The study found Spike-specific TCR breadth and depth rose after two AZD1222 doses.

The table came from immunoSEQ multiplex PCR; TCRdb's copy has only in-frame clones and leaves some out. This sample has over 65,000 clones, with 90% to 95% found just once. V gave up 5 bases and J gave up 5 bases, with 15 bases separating them. Germline assignment: CDR1 LNHDA and CDR2 SQIVND (reference sequence). The CDR3 is made up of 14 amino acids. Source: peripheral blood, taken on day 0 of MenACWY control vaccination. The chain couples TRBV19 to TRBJ1-1, with D maybe TRBD1 (6 bases). This TCR derives from an adult in good health. CDR3 region: CASSPLQGGTEAFF. The CDR3 nucleotides read TGTGCCAGTAGTCCCCTCCAAGGGGGAACTGAAGCTTTCTTT.